The table lists the clone carrying this T cell receptor beta chain with many counts. The CDR3 extends over 14 amino acids. V trimming: 5 bases; J trimming: 6 bases; junction bases outside the gene matches: 9. Germline lookup yields CDR1 SEHNR and CDR2 FQNEAQ (reference sequence). The data derive from a study of neurological immune-mediated disorders. TCRdb processed the 5' RACE reads anew with MiXCR; each CDR3 protein has one entry. The repertoire has under 80,000 distinct CDR3 sequences, roughly 3.9% of them found once; the top ten carry 1.3%. The chain couples TRBV7-9 to TRBJ1-2, with 7 nucleotides matching TRBD1. The clonotype was recovered from a man aged 30 to 39 with multiple sclerosis. The specimen sequenced was PBMCs. CDR3 protein: CASSPWDSEHGYTF. CDR3 sequence (DNA): TGTGCCAGCAGCCCGTGGGACAGCGAACATGGCTACACCTTC.